Shown below are 21 T cell receptor beta chains from a single sample sequenced in a study of T-cell reconstitution after alpha-beta-depleted transplantation in children. A library of TCRbeta sequences, prepared with unique molecular identifiers, was generated. TCRdb ran MiXCR on the PCR reads and lists one entry per CDR3 protein. This table holds about 830,000 distinct CDR3 sequences, roughly 15% found once. The sample consisted of PBMCs, mostly from graft donor cells, taken 360 days after TCRalphabeta/CD19-depleted stem cell transplant. These receptors came from a male patient aged 10 to 17 who had a stem cell transplant for acute lymphoblastic leukemia, so the T cells may come from the graft donor.

This clonotype was counted at least ten times. This sequence joins TRBV29-1 and TRBJ2-7; 8 bases line up with TRBD1. Germline V lookup: CDR1 SQVTM, CDR2 ANQGSEA. The CDR3 consists of 13 residues. Trimming at V came to 4 bases and at J to 2 bases, leaving 4 bases not matched to a gene. Written as DNA, the CDR3 is TGCAGCGTTGTTGGACAGGGTGCCTACGAGCAGTACTTC. Translated, it gives CSVVGQGAYEQYF.

The rearrangement links TRBV27 to TRBJ2-7, with 7 nucleotides matching TRBD1. The germline CDR1 and CDR2 sequences are MNHEY and SMNVEV (reference sequence). The CDR3 contains 15 residues. The junction had 4 bases not matched to a gene; V was cut back by 2 bases and J by 0 bases. CDR3 DNA sequence: TGTGCCAGCAGTTTAAGGGGGCCTAGCTCCTACGAGCAGTACTTC. This sequence encodes CASSLRGPSSYEQYF.

The chain uses TRBV3-1 and TRBJ2-1; 12 nucleotides agree with TRBD2. The CDR3 is made up of 19 amino acids. Germline V gene lookup returns CDR1 LGHDT and CDR2 YNNKEL (reference sequence). J gave up 8 bases and V 1 base, and 15 bases lay outside the gene matches. The CDR3 nucleotides read TGTGCCAGCAGCCAAGTGGCTAGCGGGAGGGGCCGGCAAGGCGATGAGCAGTTCTTC. Translating gives CASSQVASGRGRQGDEQFF.

The chain combines TRBV12-3 or TRBV12-4 with TRBJ2-7; tentative D call: TRBD2 (6 bases). The V end was cut by 5 bases, the J end by 4 bases, with 18 bases between. The CDR3 totals 15 residues. CDR3 sequence: CASSDPGGALYEQYF. The CDR3 nucleotides are TGTGCCAGCAGTGATCCAGGCGGGGCACTTTACGAGCAGTACTTC.

This clonotype was observed a handful of times. The chain uses TRBV12-3 or TRBV12-4 and TRBJ1-1, with D uncertain. V was shortened by 4 bases and J by 8 bases, with 14 bases between the two germline ends. CDR3 length: 13 residues. This chain's CDR3 is CASSSPAAREAFF. The CDR3 DNA reads TGTGCCAGCAGTTCCCCTGCTGCAAGGGAAGCTTTCTTT.

This clonotype was seen more than once but under ten times. The rearrangement uses TRBV4-1 and TRBJ2-1; 7 bases map to TRBD1. The J segment lost 10 bases and the V segment lost 4 bases, leaving 1 base of the junction unmatched. CDR3 length: 11 residues. From germline, CDR1 is MGHRA and CDR2 YSYEKL. DNA for the CDR3: TGCGCCAGCAGCCGACAGGGAGAGCAGTTCTTC. This codes for CASSRQGEQFF.

This clonotype was picked up a small number of times. V is TRBV27 and J is TRBJ2-7, with 9 bases matching TRBD1. Looked up from germline, CDR1 is MNHEY and CDR2 is SMNVEV (reference sequence). This CDR3 is 17 amino acids long. Germline trimming cut 4 bases from V and 4 bases from J; bases unmatched to any gene: 14. CDR3 coding DNA: TGTGCCAGCAGTTCTATTATCTCCGGGACAGGGAGTTACGAGCAGTACTTC. It translates to CASSSIISGTGSYEQYF.

The rearrangement links TRBV18 to TRBJ2-3; no firm D call. Trimming took 3 bases from V and 0 from J, leaving 7 bases between them. The germline gives CDR1 KGHSH, CDR2 LQKENI. The CDR3 is 14 amino acids. CDR3 protein: CASSPDPSTDTQYF. CDR3 DNA: TGTGCCAGCTCACCGGACCCTAGCACAGATACGCAGTATTTT.

The table lists this clonotype with a few counts. This sequence joins TRBV4-1 and TRBJ2-3; TRBD2 matches 12 bases. Germline trimming cut 6 bases from V and 1 base from J; bases unmatched to any gene: 8. The CDR3 runs 17 residues. CDR1 and CDR2 from the germline V gene are MGHRA and YSYEKL. The CDR3 nucleotides read TGCGCCAGCAGGGGGGTACTAGCGGGAGGACGCACAGATACGCAGTATTTT. This translates into CASRGVLAGGRTDTQYF.

This clonotype has just a few counts. This rearrangement joins TRBV27 to TRBJ2-7; D possibly corresponds to TRBD2 (6 bases). Germline V gives CDR1 MNHEY, CDR2 SMNVEV (reference sequence). Trimming left V 6 bases short and J 9 bases short, with 27 bases between. The CDR3 loop spans 16 amino acids. The CDR3 sequence: CASSPIGPGLHHMQYF. CDR3 nucleotide sequence: TGTGCCAGCAGCCCGATAGGGCCGGGACTCCATCATATGCAGTACTTC.

V is TRBV30 and J is TRBJ2-7; no reliable D call. This CDR3 region has 12 residues. CDR1 and CDR2 from the germline V gene are GTSNPN and SVGIG (reference sequence). V lost 2 bases, J lost 1 base, and 6 bases lay in between. The CDR3 DNA follows: TGTGCCTGGAGTAGGCGGTCCTACGAGCAGTACTTC. It yields the protein CAWSRRSYEQYF. Based on the CDR3 plus reference TRBV30 and TRBJ2-7, the full variable domain is SQTIHQWPATLVQPVGSPLSLECTVEGTSNPNLYWYRQAAGRGLQLLFYSVGIGQISSEVPQNLSASRPQDRQFILSSKKLLLSDSGFYLCAWSRRSYEQYFGPGTRLTVT.

This clonotype was observed a handful of times. This chain links TRBV7-9 with TRBJ1-1; unclear D gene. Germline CDR1 reads SEHNR; CDR2 reads FQNEAQ (reference sequence). Trimming left V 2 bases short and J 0 bases short, with 7 bases between. The CDR3 consists of 14 residues. CDR3 nucleotide sequence: TGTGCCAGCAGCTTAAACACCTTGAACACTGAAGCTTTCTTT. This codes for CASSLNTLNTEAFF.

The V gene is TRBV29-1, the J gene TRBJ2-5; 8 bases are shared with TRBD1. The CDR3 contains 15 residues. Trimming at V came to 0 bases and at J to 5 bases, leaving 8 bases not matched to a gene. Looked up from germline, CDR1 is SQVTM and CDR2 is ANQGSEA. The CDR3 loop is CSVEDRGRGRETQYF. The DNA for the CDR3 is TGCAGCGTTGAAGATCGTGGCAGGGGGCGGGAGACCCAGTACTTC.

This clonotype was recorded a few times. CDR3 sequence reads: CASSRALNTGELFF. For the CDR3, the DNA is TGTGCCAGCAGCCGGGCCCTGAACACCGGGGAGCTGTTTTTT. The genes are TRBV2 and TRBJ2-2; D remains unclear. The V end lost 6 bases, the J end lost 1 base, and 9 bases lay between the germline ends. Germline assignment: CDR1 SNHLY and CDR2 FYNNEI. CDR3 size: 14 residues.

This clonotype was seen at least ten times. The chain combines TRBV7-8 with TRBJ2-2; D possibly corresponds to TRBD1 (6 bases). Trimming stripped 8 bases from V and 2 bases from J, with 18 bases between. The CDR3 has 16 amino acids. The germline gives CDR1 SGHVS, CDR2 FQNEAQ. The CDR3 is CASLMPRDTNTGELFF. CDR3 sequence (DNA): TGTGCCAGCCTGATGCCCCGGGACACAAACACCGGGGAGCTGTTTTTT.

A few counts support this clonotype. The rearrangement uses TRBV5-1 and TRBJ2-7; maybe TRBD2 (5 bases). CDR1 SGHRS and CDR2 YFSETQ come from the germline V gene. The CDR3 is made up of 15 amino acids. Trimming shortened V by 0 bases and J by 6 bases, and 16 bases separated the two germline ends. The CDR3 DNA is TGCGCCAGCAGCTTGGACCCGGGGATCCTAGGCGAGCAGTACTTC. This gives the protein CASSLDPGILGEQYF.

This clonotype was observed a few times. The chain joins TRBV29-1 to TRBJ2-2; 8 nucleotides agree with TRBD1. CDR1 is SQVTM, CDR2 ANQGSEA, per germline. The CDR3 totals 17 residues. The V and J ends lost 4 bases and 4 bases, in that order; junction bases with no gene match: 14. The DNA of the CDR3 is TGCAGCGTTGCGGGTTTAATGGGAACAGGGGGCACCGGGGAGCTGTTTTTT. Translation gives CSVAGLMGTGGTGELFF.

The chain carries TRBV2 and TRBJ2-7, with 11 bases that match TRBD1. CDR1 is SNHLY and CDR2 is FYNNEI in the germline V gene. The CDR3 covers 16 residues. V lost 3 bases and J lost 4; bases outside the gene matches: 8. For the CDR3, the DNA is TGTGCCAGCAGTGATCTAAGGACAGGGGGCGGGTACGAGCAGTACTTC. Translation gives CASSDLRTGGGYEQYF.

As regards this clonotype: This CDR3 is missing its conserved last phenylalanine or tryptophan, likely due to a read error. The chain is built from TRBV18 and TRBJ2-5; D might be TRBD1 (5 bases). Germline V gene lookup returns CDR1 KGHSH and CDR2 LQKENI. CDR3 size: 16 residues. The V end was cut by 0 bases, the J end by 2 bases, with 13 bases between. The CDR3: CASSPPRTPLQETQYC. As DNA, the CDR3 is TGTGCCAGCTCACCACCACGGACACCACTTCAAGAGACCCAGTACTGC.

This chain joins TRBV29-1 and TRBJ2-5, with 10 nucleotides matching TRBD2. The CDR3 totals 17 residues. Germline V gene sequence: CDR1 SQVTM, CDR2 ANQGSEA. With V trimmed by 1 base and J by 4 bases, 12 bases remained unmatched. Written as DNA, the CDR3 is TGCAGCGTTGAAGTCGGAGGGCTCTTAGCGGGAGGAGAGACCCAGTACTTC. Translated: CSVEVGGLLAGGETQYF.

The chain uses TRBV13 and TRBJ1-5; D may be TRBD1 (5 bases). The CDR3 runs to 14 residues. Germline CDR1 reads PRHDT; CDR2 reads FYEKMQ (reference sequence). V gave up 4 bases and J gave up 7 bases, with 14 bases separating them. The CDR3 spells CASSSGRALQPQHF. In DNA form, the CDR3 reads TGTGCCAGCAGCTCTGGCAGGGCGCTCCAGCCCCAGCATTTT.